Only one count was recorded for the clone carrying this T cell receptor beta chain. Data came from immunoSEQ multiplex PCR; TCRdb stores just in-frame clones and leaves some out. This sample carries about 36,000 clones, over 60% of them seen once, and the ten largest clones take about a tenth. The data belong to a study of radiotherapy plus CTLA-4 blockade in lung cancer. The CDR3 is made up of 14 amino acids. The V gene lost 4 bases and the J gene lost 3 bases, with 14 bases spanning the gap. CDR1 is SGHDT, CDR2 YYEEEE, per germline. The sequencing here drew on peripheral blood, taken from a patient treated with radiotherapy plus ipilimumab. This chain connects TRBV5-6 to TRBJ2-7; TRBD2 is a possible D gene (5 bases). The clonotype originates from a human donor with non-small cell lung cancer who had stable disease on radiotherapy plus ipilimumab. This chain's CDR3 is CASSPGLGNYEQYF. The CDR3 nucleotides read TGTGCCAGCAGCCCAGGACTGGGAAACTACGAGCAGTACTTC.